Listed here are 25 T cell receptor beta chains from one sample, sequenced in a study of OX40 agonist ivuxolimab in advanced cancers. Some clones are missing from TCRdb's copy, which holds only in-frame ones; the method was immunoSEQ multiplex PCR. Here the sample spans fewer than 85,000 clones, roughly 84% being singletons. Material: CD4+ or CD8+ T cells sorted from blood, obtained in a trial of the OX40 agonist ivuxolimab. These receptors all come from an adult with an advanced solid tumor such as melanoma, head and neck, liver or kidney cancer.

The chain joins TRBV7-2 to TRBJ2-7; D not resolved. Germline V gives CDR1 SGHTA, CDR2 FQGNSA. The CDR3 consists of 13 residues. V shed 5 bases and J shed 3 bases, with 11 bases lying between them. The CDR3 spells CASSPGPNYEQYF. As DNA, the CDR3 is TGTGCCAGCAGCCCCGGCCCCAACTACGAGCAGTACTTC.

V usage is TRBV7-2 and J usage is TRBJ1-1; D is undetermined. Germline lookup yields CDR1 SGHTA and CDR2 FQGNSA. This CDR3 has 13 residues. Trimming removed 7 bases at V and 1 base at J, with 10 bases between. The CDR3 DNA sequence: TGTGCCAGCACCCTAAAGGGGAACACTGAAGCTTTCTTT. It yields the protein CASTLKGNTEAFF.

The chain carries TRBV30 and TRBJ1-4; 10 nucleotides align to TRBD1. This CDR3 comprises 15 residues. Trimming took 0 bases from V and 6 from J; bases not matched to a gene: 4. CDR1 GTSNPN and CDR2 SVGIG come from the germline V gene (reference sequence). The CDR3 DNA is TGTGCCTGGAGTGTATTGGACAGGGGGGATGAAAAACTGTTTTTT. Its translation is CAWSVLDRGDEKLFF.

This chain uses TRBV27 with TRBJ2-5, with a weak D call TRBD1 (5 bases). The J call may be incorrect, as the DNA end agrees better with TRBJ2-7. The length of the CDR3 is 14 residues. CDR1 MNHEY and CDR2 SMNVEV come from the germline V gene (reference sequence). The CDR3 spells CASSPFGQGYEQYF. The CDR3 coding sequence is TGTGCCAGCAGCCCCTTCGGGCAGGGCTACGAGCAGTACTTC.

The genes are TRBV5-1 and TRBJ1-5; 10 bases are shared with TRBD1. Unmatched junction bases numbered 5, after V lost 4 bases and J lost 7 bases. Germline loops: CDR1 SGHRS, CDR2 YFSETQ. The CDR3 covers 14 residues. The CDR3 loop is CASSPGDRGQPQHF. CDR3 sequence (DNA): TGCGCCAGCAGCCCGGGGGACAGGGGACAGCCCCAGCATTTT.

The rearrangement uses TRBV6-1 and TRBJ1-5; tentatively, D is TRBD1 (5 bases). The CDR3 length is 15 residues. Germline CDR1 MNHNS, CDR2 SASEGT. V was cut by 6 bases and J by 2 bases, with 14 bases left in between. CDR3 protein: CASRAGSKGNQPQHF. CDR3 sequence (DNA): TGTGCCAGCAGAGCAGGGAGTAAAGGCAATCAGCCCCAGCATTTT.

The J gene is TRBJ2-7, the V gene TRBV2; TRBD1 aligns across 9 bases. Germline trimming cut 4 bases from V and 5 bases from J; bases unmatched to any gene: 0. Germline V CDR1 and CDR2: SNHLY, FYNNEI. CDR3 length equals 12 residues. The CDR3: CASSGQGDEQYF. CDR3 coding DNA: TGTGCCAGCAGTGGACAGGGGGACGAGCAGTACTTC.

The chain recombines TRBV7-8 with TRBJ2-7; possible D gene TRBD2, 5 bases. CDR1 SGHVS and CDR2 FQNEAQ come from the germline V gene. V was pared by 10 bases and J by 2 bases, with 15 bases between. The CDR3 has 13 amino acids. The CDR3 sequence is CATAKTTTYEQYF. The CDR3, as DNA: TGTGCCACTGCAAAGACTACGACCTACGAGCAGTACTTC. Drawing the rest from reference TRBV7-8 and TRBJ2-7, the complete variable domain is GAGVSQSPRYKVAKRGQDVALRCDPISGHVSLFWYQQALGQGPEFLTYFQNEAQLDKSGLPSDRFFAERPEGSVSTLKIQRTQQEDSAVYLCATAKTTTYEQYFGPGTRLTVT.

This chain links TRBV28 with TRBJ1-5, with D maybe TRBD1 (5 bases). V shed 6 bases and J shed 6 bases, with 12 bases lying between them. Per germline, CDR1 MDHEN and CDR2 SYDVKM. This CDR3 has 13 residues. CDR3 sequence (DNA): TGTGCCAGCAGGGTAGGGGTCAGTCAGCCCCAGCATTTT. Translated: CASRVGVSQPQHF.

This clone appeared once. The rearrangement joins TRBV2 to TRBJ1-2; no definite D call. The CDR3 spans 11 residues. V was shortened by 11 bases and J by 0 bases, with 7 bases between the two germline ends. Germline-derived CDR1 and CDR2 are SNHLY and FYNNEI. CDR3 region: CASSTNYGYTF. CDR3 bases: TGTGCCTCATCAACTAACTATGGCTACACCTTC. The full variable domain, rest sourced from reference TRBV2 and TRBJ1-2, is EPEVTQTPSHQVTQMGQEVILRCVPISNHLYFYWYRQILGQKVEFLVSFYNNEISEKSEIFDDQFSVERPDGSNFTLKIRSTKLEDSAMYFCASSTNYGYTFGSGTRLTVV.

V usage is TRBV29-1 and J usage is TRBJ2-3, with 7 nucleotides matching TRBD1. With V trimmed by 8 bases and J by 2 bases, 7 bases remained unmatched. CDR3 size: 13 residues. Germline lookup yields CDR1 SQVTM and CDR2 ANQGSEA. CDR3 sequence reads: CSTLDRYTDTQYF. For the CDR3, the DNA is TGCAGCACTTTGGACAGGTACACAGATACGCAGTATTTT.

The chain recombines TRBV15 with TRBJ2-7; D is possibly TRBD1 (6 bases). The CDR3 runs to 15 residues. V dropped 0 bases and J dropped 4 bases, with 13 bases sitting between them. Looked up from germline, CDR1 is LNHNV and CDR2 is YYDKDF (reference sequence). The CDR3 here is CATSRDDRPGYEQYF. As DNA, the CDR3 is TGTGCCACCAGCAGAGATGACAGGCCTGGGTACGAGCAGTACTTC.

The chain links TRBV7-2 to TRBJ1-1; no clear D. The length of the CDR3 is 13 residues. The V gene lost 1 base and the J gene lost 6 bases, with 9 bases spanning the gap. The germline gives CDR1 SGHTA, CDR2 FQGNSA. In nucleotides, the CDR3 is TGTGCCAGCAGCTTAGGAAGGTCAGCTGAAGCTTTCTTT. It translates to CASSLGRSAEAFF.

J is TRBJ2-7 and V is TRBV10-3, with 7 positions matching TRBD2. Germline assignment: CDR1 ENHRY and CDR2 SYGVKD. V was clipped by 0 bases and J by 1 base; unmatched bases: 6. This CDR3 contains 16 residues. Here the CDR3 DNA reads TGTGCCATCAGTGAGTCTGGTAGCGGGCTTTCCTACGAGCAGTACTTC. It encodes CAISESGSGLSYEQYF.

The chain joins TRBV10-3 to TRBJ2-5; D not certain. V was pared by 0 bases and J by 4 bases, with 9 bases between. The CDR3 is 14 amino acids. Germline V gives CDR1 ENHRY, CDR2 SYGVKD. The CDR3 DNA reads TGTGCCATCAGTGAGTCTCGGTTCGGAGAGACCCAGTACTTC. This translates into CAISESRFGETQYF.

The rearrangement uses TRBV28 and TRBJ1-4; D is unresolved. V lost 2 bases and J lost 3, with 4 bases in between. In germline, CDR1 is MDHEN, CDR2 SYDVKM. The CDR3 totals 13 residues. The CDR3 is CASSLRANEKLFF. DNA of the CDR3: TGTGCCAGCAGTTTAAGGGCTAATGAAAAACTGTTTTTT. The full variable domain, in which reference TRBV28 and TRBJ1-4 provide the parts outside the CDR3, is DVKVTQSSRYLVKRTGEKVFLECVQDMDHENMFWYRQDPGLGLRLIYFSYDVKMKEKGDIPEGYSVSREKKERFSLILESASTNQTSMYLCASSLRANEKLFFGSGTQLSVL.

This clone was counted between two and nine times. The chain has TRBV29-1 and TRBJ2-7; D gene uncertain. The V end was cut by 2 bases, the J end by 2 bases, with 10 bases between. Germline-derived CDR1 and CDR2 are SQVTM and ANQGSEA. This CDR3 has 13 residues. This CDR3 reads CSVELGSTYEQYF. CDR3 DNA: TGCAGCGTTGAACTGGGGTCTACCTACGAGCAGTACTTC.

The chain is built from TRBV28 and TRBJ1-4; D is possibly TRBD1 (6 bases). This CDR3 is built from 14 residues. The germline gives CDR1 MDHEN, CDR2 SYDVKM. Trimming left V 5 bases short and J 0 bases short, with 7 bases between. CDR3 sequence (DNA): TGTGCCAGCAGTGAGGGGGCAACTAATGAAAAACTGTTTTTT. Translating gives CASSEGATNEKLFF.

The chain couples TRBV6-5 to TRBJ1-1; 9 nucleotides align to TRBD1. Trimming removed 8 bases from V and 1 base from J; junction bases left unmatched: 5. The CDR3 totals 14 residues. Per germline, CDR1 MNHEY and CDR2 SVGAGI. This CDR3 is CASLPGQGNTEAFF. The CDR3 nucleotides are TGTGCCAGCTTACCGGGACAGGGGAACACTGAAGCTTTCTTT.

The V and J genes are TRBV5-6 and TRBJ2-1, with 7 nucleotides matching TRBD2. The CDR3 is 15 residues long. Germline CDR1 SGHDT, CDR2 YYEEEE. Germline trimming cut 1 base from V and 3 bases from J; bases unmatched to any gene: 4. The CDR3 bases are TGTGCCAGCAGCTTGCGGCTAGCGGACTACAATGAGCAGTTCTTC. As protein: CASSLRLADYNEQFF.

The J gene is TRBJ1-2, the V gene TRBV4-2; D gene uncertain. The V end lost 1 base, the J end lost 4 bases, and 13 bases lay between the germline ends. This CDR3 region has 15 residues. Germline CDR1 is LGHNA and CDR2 is YNFKEQ. The CDR3 DNA is TGTGCCAGCAGCCAAGTGGCAGGAATAACCTATGGCTACACCTTC. It specifies CASSQVAGITYGYTF.

The CDR3 DNA follows: TGTGCCATCAGTGGAACTAGCGGAAGCACAGATACGCAGTATTTT. Translated: CAISGTSGSTDTQYF. This chain connects TRBV10-3 to TRBJ2-3; 8 nucleotides match TRBD2. Germline V gives CDR1 ENHRY, CDR2 SYGVKD. V trimming: 4 bases; J trimming: 0 bases; junction bases outside the gene matches: 3. There are 15 residues in the CDR3.

The chain combines TRBV20-1 with TRBJ2-3; D is unclear. Germline V gene sequence: CDR1 DFQATT, CDR2 SNEGSKA (reference sequence). V lost 6 bases and J lost 7, with 11 bases in between. This CDR3 comprises 11 residues. The CDR3 region has the DNA TGCAGTGCCCCGACTGCACATACGCAGTATTTT. It translates to CSAPTAHTQYF.

The chain combines TRBV7-3 with TRBJ2-3; D possibly corresponds to TRBD1 (5 bases). Trimming removed 8 bases from V and 0 bases from J, with 15 bases in between. This CDR3 has 15 amino acids. Germline CDR1 reads SGHTA; CDR2 reads FQGTGA. CDR3 nucleotides: TGTGCCAGCGGGTTAAGGGGCCGAAGCACAGATACGCAGTATTTT. Translation gives CASGLRGRSTDTQYF.

CDR3 bases: TGCGCCAGCAGCCCCCGCGGGGGGGGAGATAACTATGGCTACACCTTC. It translates to CASSPRGGGDNYGYTF. This chain uses TRBV4-1 with TRBJ1-2; perhaps TRBD1 as D (5 bases). CDR3 length equals 16 residues. The V gene's germline CDR1 is MGHRA and CDR2 YSYEKL. Trimming stripped 4 bases from V and 1 base from J, with 16 bases between.